The rows below give T cell receptor beta chains drawn from one sample of a study of vaccination effects on CD4 cells after COVID-19. TCRdb keeps only in-frame clones here, not all; method: immunoSEQ multiplex PCR. The sample gives 35,000 to 55,000 clones, roughly 80% of which show up once; just under 30% is in the top ten. For these receptors, no antigen is known. The material was CD4+ T cells from PBMCs cultured with a peptide pool, obtained before COVID-19 vaccination. These receptors all stem from a human donor who had a prior SARS-CoV-2 infection. CDR3s include the opening cysteine and the closing phenylalanine or tryptophan. The order of the fields is V gene, J gene, CDR3 protein.

TRBV2	TRBJ1-5	CASRDTNQPQHF
TRBV4-3	TRBJ1-3	CASSLMAGQGVSGNTIYF
TRBV15	TRBJ1-2	CATSRDGTGGGGYTF
TRBV3-1/TRBV3-2	TRBJ2-1	CASSPLGYEQFF
TRBV6-1	TRBJ2-4	CASSELRTGFDSKTIAKNIQYF
TRBV4-3	TRBJ2-3	CASSQDVGGGRVDTQYF
TRBV28	TRBJ2-3	CASSLAGGGPTDTQYF
TRBV6-2/TRBV6-3	TRBJ2-1	CASRWEAHNEQFF
TRBV2	TRBJ2-1	CASNDYSGYNEQFF
TRBV6-5	TRBJ1-2	CASRLTGDPGYTF
TRBV9	TRBJ2-1	CASSVTSGSLNEQFF
TRBV5-4	TRBJ2-7	CASSLGGPGGREQYF
TRBV5-1	TRBJ2-3	CASSLGGFTDTQYF
TRBV24-1	TRBJ2-2	CATSSPGGNPGELFF
TRBV9	TRBJ2-1	CASSVAGHQYYNEQFF
TRBV30	TRBJ2-5	CAWSKGQGRTQYF
TRBV3-1/TRBV3-2	TRBJ2-3	CASSQDLWSDTQYF
TRBV7-3	TRBJ2-1	CASSLAGSTAYNEQFF
TRBV3-1/TRBV3-2	TRBJ2-7	CASSQDRHSYEQYF
TRBV9	TRBJ2-3	CASSPLGGDSGTDTQYF
TRBV4-3	TRBJ1-1	CASSQDVHRGLNTEAFF
TRBV9	TRBJ1-3	CASSPGTGSGNTIYF
TRBV9	TRBJ2-7	CASSVSPGGTASSYEQYF
TRBV2	TRBJ2-5	CASTRGLADGETQYF
TRBV13	TRBJ1-2	CASSLGPGDYGYTF
TRBV14	TRBJ2-1	CASSQARTDSYNEQFF
TRBV18	TRBJ1-4	CASSPQGVGEKLFF